This T cell receptor beta chain was sequenced for a study of cytomegalovirus exposure and HLA in healthy donors. The CDR3 spans 15 residues. Germline V gene lookup returns CDR1 SGHRS and CDR2 YFSETQ. The V gene end was trimmed by 2 bases and the J gene end by 4 bases; junction bases not matched to a gene: 6. The PCR had 60 Vbeta and 13 Jbeta primers. Data came from immunoSEQ multiplex PCR; TCRdb stores just in-frame clones and leaves some out. The sample lists over 150,000 clones; roughly 78% were seen once. Sequencing was carried out using PBMCs. This sequence was found in a woman aged 50 to 60 in good health and CMV-seropositive. The genes are TRBV5-1 and TRBJ2-3; 8 bases agree with TRBD1. The CDR3 DNA reads TGCGCCAGCAGCTTTAATCCGACAGGGGCAGATACGCAGTATTTT. Protein product: CASSFNPTGADTQYF.